The rows below give T cell receptor beta chains drawn from one sample of a study of blood T cells in healthy people across ages. Each CDR3 protein gets one entry after TCRdb re-called the 5' RACE reads with MiXCR. In the table there are 1.4 million or so distinct CDR3 sequences, about 45% of which are singletons. Sample: blood. These receptors were taken from a woman aged 18-29 years in good health. The CDR3 runs from the conserved cysteine through the conserved F or W. D genes are given only for firm matches. Size is stated for part of the rows, as once, few or many counts, or as a class when the clone is expanded.

size | J | V | D | CDR3 | DNA
NA | TRBJ1-1 | TRBV4-2 | NA | CASSHINTELEAFF | TGTGCCAGCAGCCATATTAACACGGAACTCGAAGCTTTCTTT
NA | TRBJ1-2 | TRBV7-2 | NA | CASSFYRVANYGYTF | TGTGCCAGCAGCTTTTACAGGGTCGCAAACTATGGCTACACCTTC
NA | TRBJ2-1 | TRBV4-2 | TRBD2 | CASSFSKREAEQFF | TGTGCCAGCAGCTTTTCTAAGCGGGAGGCTGAGCAGTTCTTC
once | TRBJ2-5 | TRBV4-2 | TRBD2 | CARSHSSGGAFETQYF | TGTGCCCGCAGCCATTCAAGCGGGGGGGCCTTTGAGACCCAGTACTTC
NA | TRBJ1-1 | TRBV29-1 | TRBD1 | CSVALGTGMNTEAFF | TGCAGCGTTGCTCTAGGGACAGGTATGAACACTGAAGCTTTCTTT
NA | TRBJ2-7 | TRBV6-6 | TRBD2 | CASSYDLAGGTYEQYF | TGTGCCAGCAGTTATGATCTAGCGGGGGGTACCTACGAGCAGTACTTC
once | TRBJ2-3 | TRBV9 | TRBD2 | CASSSRGDSAGTDTQYF | TGTGCCAGCAGCTCCCGGGGGGACTCCGCGGGCACAGATACGCAGTATTTT
NA | TRBJ2-1 | TRBV3-1 | TRBD2 | CASSPGLASYSEQFF | TGTGCCAGCAGCCCGGGACTAGCGTCTTACAGTGAGCAGTTCTTC
NA | TRBJ1-2 | TRBV7-2 | NA | CASSFDPGQGQGYTF | TGTGCCAGCAGCTTTGACCCAGGGCAGGGTCAGGGCTACACCTTC
many | TRBJ2-1 | TRBV28 | TRBD2 | CASSPGGGAYNEQFF | TGTGCCAGCAGCCCAGGCGGGGGAGCCTACAATGAGCAGTTCTTC
NA | TRBJ2-5 | TRBV25-1 | NA | CASSEYIVGGRLYF | TGTGCCAGCAGTGAATATATCGTGGGCGGACGTCTGTACTTC
NA | TRBJ1-2 | TRBV25-1 | NA | CASSEKLGVNYTF | TGTGCCAGCAGTGAAAAGTTGGGGGTTAACTACACCTTC
few | TRBJ1-1 | TRBV27 | NA | CASRLTANTEAFF | TGTGCCAGCAGGCTGACAGCGAACACTGAAGCTTTCTTT
NA | TRBJ1-1 | TRBV12-3/TRBV12-4 | NA | CASTLRGKGEAFF | TGTGCCAGCACCCTCCGGGGGAAAGGTGAAGCTTTCTTT
once | TRBJ1-2 | TRBV4-1 | TRBD1 | CASSQDLTGGGGDYTF | TGCGCCAGCAGCCAAGATTTAACAGGGGGCGGTGGTGACTACACCTTC
many | TRBJ2-1 | TRBV20-1 | TRBD1 | CSARRDRYNEQFF | TGCAGTGCTAGACGGGACAGGTACAATGAGCAGTTCTTC
NA | TRBJ1-5 | TRBV6-2/TRBV6-3 | NA | CASSDRGQGFSNQPQHF | TGTGCCAGCTCCGACAGAGGGCAGGGGTTTAGCAATCAGCCCCAGCATTTT
NA | TRBJ1-5 | TRBV4-1 | TRBD1 | CASSQPSGTVRNQPQHF | TGCGCCAGCAGCCAGCCCTCAGGGACAGTTAGAAATCAGCCCCAGCATTTT
few | TRBJ2-1 | TRBV4-3 | NA | CASSQEARGRSHEQFF | TGCGCCAGCAGCCAAGAAGCCAGGGGACGGTCACATGAGCAGTTCTTC
once | TRBJ2-1 | TRBV24-1 | NA | CATSDPRRADNEQFF | TGTGCCACCAGTGATCCACGGCGGGCGGACAATGAGCAGTTCTTC
NA | TRBJ1-1 | TRBV7-9 | NA | CASSFPQAGPNTEAFF | TGTGCCAGCAGCTTTCCGCAGGCCGGGCCGAACACTGAAGCTTTCTTT
NA | TRBJ1-5 | TRBV5-6 | NA | CASSLETASNQPQHF | TGTGCCAGCAGCTTGGAGACAGCAAGCAATCAGCCCCAGCATTTT
NA | TRBJ2-1 | TRBV15 | TRBD2 | CATSRTAGARKETQFF | TGTGCCACCAGCAGGACAGCGGGGGCGCGAAAAGAGACCCAGTTCTTC
few | TRBJ1-6 | TRBV9 | NA | CASSASGTNNSPLHF | TGTGCCAGCAGCGCCTCCGGGACTAATAATTCACCCCTCCACTTT
NA | TRBJ2-3 | TRBV27 | NA | CASSLSSAGPSDTQYF | TGTGCCAGCAGTTTATCGAGCGCGGGCCCTTCAGATACGCAGTATTTT
NA | TRBJ1-1 | TRBV10-3 | TRBD1 | CAISVQGARTEAFF | TGTGCCATCAGTGTGCAGGGGGCCCGCACTGAAGCTTTCTTT
NA | TRBJ1-2 | TRBV29-1 | TRBD1 | CSVPTGGYGYTF | TGCAGCGTTCCGACAGGGGGATATGGCTACACCTTC
NA | TRBJ2-1 | TRBV5-1 | NA | CASSPDRGFNEQFF | TGCGCCAGCAGTCCCGATCGGGGATTCAATGAGCAGTTCTTC
NA | TRBJ1-2 | TRBV29-1 | NA | CSVEGKHGYTF | TGCAGCGTTGAAGGCAAGCATGGCTACACCTTC
NA | TRBJ1-2 | TRBV29-1 | TRBD1 | CSVLIGGGGYTF | TGCAGCGTCTTGATAGGGGGCGGTGGCTACACCTTC
NA | TRBJ2-6 | TRBV7-2 | NA | CASSTPRGSGANVLTF | TGTGCCAGCAGCACCCCACGTGGCTCTGGGGCCAACGTCCTGACTTTC
few | TRBJ1-1 | TRBV9 | NA | CASSVMTTENTEAFF | TGTGCCAGCAGCGTGATGACGACAGAGAACACTGAAGCTTTCTTT
NA | TRBJ1-1 | TRBV3-1 | NA | CASSQGHSNTEAFF | TGTGCCAGCAGCCAAGGGCATTCGAACACTGAAGCTTTCTTT
NA | TRBJ2-5 | TRBV14 | TRBD1 | CASSLGQGALYAQYF | TGTGCCAGCAGCCTCGGACAGGGGGCATTGTACGCGCAGTACTTC
NA | TRBJ2-2 | TRBV7-3 | NA | CASSQSAVFGTGELFF | TGTGCCAGCAGCCAAAGCGCAGTGTTTGGAACCGGGGAGCTGTTTTTT
many | TRBJ2-3 | TRBV7-3 | NA | CASSLAGPDTQYF | TGTGCCAGCAGTTTGGCAGGGCCAGATACGCAGTATTTT
few | TRBJ2-7 | TRBV28 | TRBD2 | CASSSGLAGVSIYEQYF | TGTGCCAGCAGCTCGGGACTAGCGGGAGTCTCCATCTACGAGCAGTACTTC